The 13 T cell receptor beta chains below all came from one sample that was sequenced in a study of T cells in Graves' hyperthyroidism and ophthalmopathy. RNA transcripts were the template for amplifying TCR beta CDR3 regions. An initial round of RT-PCR targeting the TCR CDR3 relied on the HTBI primer set. TCRdb re-called the multiplex PCR reads with MiXCR, one entry per CDR3 protein. The sample yields hundreds of thousands of distinct CDR3 sequences, 14% seen once. Specimen: blood. The receptor source for this set is a woman aged 40-49 years with Graves' hyperthyroidism.

In this sample, this clonotype turned up many times. The chain recombines TRBV24-1 with TRBJ2-5; a weak D match, TRBD2 (5 bases). V lost 4 bases to trimming and J lost 4 bases, with 21 bases between them. The length of the CDR3 is 17 residues. Germline V gene data show CDR1 as KGHDR and CDR2 as SFDVKD. The CDR3 protein is CATSDPNGGSRGETQYF. CDR3 bases: TGTGCCACCAGTGACCCGAATGGTGGGAGCCGAGGAGAGACCCAGTACTTC.

This clonotype appeared a few times. The chain links TRBV10-3 to TRBJ2-5; 9 bases map to TRBD1. The ends lost 4 bases at V and 8 bases at J; junction bases unmatched: 32. Germline V gene lookup returns CDR1 ENHRY and CDR2 SYGVKD. This CDR3 has 22 residues. The CDR3 nucleotides read TGTGCCATCAGTGGATTCGGGACAGGGACGCCTTTTGCAGCTGGCGGGGGTGGAACCCAGTACTTC. This sequence encodes CAISGFGTGTPFAAGGGGTQYF.

V usage is TRBV27 and J usage is TRBJ2-1, with D hard to call. Germline V gene data show CDR1 as MNHEY and CDR2 as SMNVEV (reference sequence). Trimming shortened V by 7 bases and J by 4 bases, and 14 bases separated the two germline ends. The CDR3 runs to 14 residues. The CDR3 DNA reads as TGTGCCAGCACCAAAGAAGTGGGATACAATGAGCAGTTCTTC. This codes for CASTKEVGYNEQFF.

This clonotype showed up many times. The rearrangement links TRBV12-3 or TRBV12-4 to TRBJ2-4, with 10 nucleotides matching TRBD2. This CDR3 is built from 17 residues. V lost 6 bases and J lost 1; bases outside the gene matches: 9. CDR3 DNA: TGTGCCAGCAGCGAGCTCAGCGGGAGGGCCGCCAAAAACATTCAGTACTTC. Its protein is CASSELSGRAAKNIQYF.

Many counts were recorded for this clonotype. The CDR3 is CASSLGGTANTEAFF. CDR3 nucleotides: TGCGCCAGCAGCTTGGGAGGGACGGCGAACACTGAAGCTTTCTTT. The chain is built from TRBV5-1 and TRBJ1-1; D perhaps matches TRBD1 (5 bases). Germline-derived CDR1 and CDR2 are SGHRS and YFSETQ. Trimming shortened V by 0 bases and J by 1 base, and 10 bases separated the two germline ends. The CDR3 runs 15 residues.

The rearrangement links TRBV28 to TRBJ2-5; tentatively, D is TRBD1 or TRBD2 (5 bases each). Trimming took 3 bases from V and 14 from J, leaving 13 bases between them. This CDR3 contains 11 residues. Per the germline V gene, CDR1 is MDHEN and CDR2 is SYDVKM. The CDR3 reads CASSFREGQYF. The CDR3 bases are TGTGCCAGCAGTTTCCGGGAAGGACAATACTTC. The full variable domain, in which reference TRBV28 and TRBJ2-5 provide the parts outside the CDR3, is DVKVTQSSRYLVKRTGEKVFLECVQDMDHENMFWYRQDPGLGLRLIYFSYDVKMKEKGDIPEGYSVSREKKERFSLILESASTNQTSMYLCASSFREGQYFGPGTRLLVL.

This clonotype was picked up many times. This sequence joins TRBV28 and TRBJ2-7; 10 bases are shared with TRBD2. The V and J ends lost 6 bases and 6 bases, in that order; junction bases with no gene match: 5. The germline CDR1 and CDR2 sequences are MDHEN and SYDVKM. This CDR3 has 13 residues. The DNA for the CDR3 is TGTGCCAGCAGACTCGGGACTAGCGCCGAGCAGTACTTC. Translation gives CASRLGTSAEQYF.

This clonotype occurred many times. The chain employs TRBV11-2 and TRBJ2-7; maybe TRBD2 (6 bases). Deletions cut 5 bases from V and 1 base from J, with 12 bases between. Germline loops: CDR1 SGHAT, CDR2 FQNNGV. CDR3 size: 14 residues. The CDR3, as DNA: TGTGCCAGCAGCCCTGGGGGGTTTTCCTACGAGCAGTACTTC. As protein: CASSPGGFSYEQYF.

This clonotype was counted ten times or more. CDR3 nucleotide sequence: TGCAGTGCGGACGACGGCAGCTCCTACGAGCAGTACTTC. Translating it yields CSADDGSSYEQYF. The gene calls are TRBV20-1 and TRBJ2-7; D gene unclear. The CDR3 is 13 residues long. Germline assignment: CDR1 DFQATT and CDR2 SNEGSKA (reference sequence). V lost 6 bases and J 0 bases, leaving 12 bases between the germline ends.

The V call is TRBV4-1, the J call TRBJ1-3; D may be TRBD1 (5 bases). This CDR3 region has 15 residues. V lost 5 bases to trimming and J lost 0 bases, with 11 bases between them. Germline loops: CDR1 MGHRA, CDR2 YSYEKL. The CDR3 loop reads CASSTRQISGNTIYF. Written as DNA, the CDR3 is TGCGCCAGCAGCACCCGACAGATCTCTGGAAACACCATATATTTT.

V and J are TRBV4-1 and TRBJ2-5; 8 bases are a match to TRBD1. The V segment lost 2 bases and the J segment 5 bases; nucleotides outside the gene matches: 7. The length of the CDR3 is 15 residues. Germline assignment: CDR1 MGHRA and CDR2 YSYEKL. The CDR3 protein is CASSQPGQGRETQYF. The CDR3 region has the DNA TGCGCCAGCAGCCAACCCGGACAGGGACGGGAGACCCAGTACTTC.

This clonotype was recorded many times. The rearrangement links TRBV7-8 to TRBJ2-5; no clear D gene. This CDR3 region has 16 residues. Trimming took 0 bases from V and 2 from J, leaving 13 bases between them. CDR1 SGHVS and CDR2 FQNEAQ come from the germline V gene. In DNA, the CDR3 is TGTGCCAGCAGCTTAGCGCCCTCCGGTTTACAAGAGACCCAGTACTTC. This encodes CASSLAPSGLQETQYF.

Ten or more counts support this clonotype. V gene TRBV30 combines with J gene TRBJ1-4, with D hard to call. Germline-derived CDR1 and CDR2 are GTSNPN and SVGIG (reference sequence). This CDR3 is built from 14 residues. V was trimmed by 2 bases and J by 2 bases, leaving 9 bases between them. CDR3 loop: CAWSKFRTNEKLFF. DNA for the CDR3: TGTGCCTGGAGTAAATTTCGGACTAATGAAAAACTGTTTTTT.